One sample yielded the 25 T cell receptor beta chains listed below, sequenced in a study of CD8 T cells in Susac syndrome. With random hexamers, roughly 0.5 to 1 ug RNA was reverse transcribed. One entry per CDR3 protein, called by TCRdb with MiXCR from the immunoSEQ multiplex PCR reads. The data contain roughly 100,000 distinct CDR3 sequences, less than 95% of them singletons. Sequencing was performed on CD8+ T cells from PBMCs. The receptors come from a human donor with Susac syndrome.

V is TRBV12-3 or TRBV12-4 and J is TRBJ2-7; a possible D gene is TRBD1 (6 bases). This CDR3 is built from 15 residues. V was cut by 3 bases and J by 2 bases, with 14 bases left in between. For the CDR3, the DNA is TGTGCCAGCAGTTTCCTCGGGACAATTACCTACGAGCAGTACTTC. Translated: CASSFLGTITYEQYF.

The genes are TRBV9 and TRBJ2-1, with D hard to call. In germline, CDR1 is SGDLS, CDR2 YYNGEE. The V gene lost 0 bases and the J gene lost 7 bases, with 11 bases spanning the gap. This CDR3 spans 14 amino acids. In nucleotides, the CDR3 is TGTGCCAGCAGCGTAGAAAGTAGGTATAATGAGCAGTTCTTC. As protein: CASSVESRYNEQFF.

The chain is built from TRBV18 and TRBJ1-4; D is unresolved. Germline lookup yields CDR1 KGHSH and CDR2 LQKENI. The length of the CDR3 is 14 residues. The V and J ends lost 4 bases and 5 bases respectively, with 11 bases between them. The CDR3: CASSRETRNEKLFF. The CDR3 DNA follows: TGTGCCAGCTCACGGGAGACCAGGAATGAAAAACTGTTTTTT.

The chain carries TRBV9 and TRBJ2-5; 8 nucleotides match TRBD1. The CDR3 extends over 14 amino acids. CDR1 SGDLS and CDR2 YYNGEE come from the germline V gene. Trimming removed 4 bases from V and 10 bases from J; junction bases left unmatched: 12. The CDR3 nucleotides read TGTGCCAGCAGCCCCCGGGACAGGTTTACCCACCAGTACTTC. Protein: CASSPRDRFTHQYF.

This chain links TRBV29-1 with TRBJ1-2, with D unclear. Germline V lookup: CDR1 SQVTM, CDR2 ANQGSEA. Trimming left V 1 base short and J 0 bases short, with 15 bases between. The CDR3 extends over 16 amino acids. The CDR3 reads CSVEGEAELANYGYTF. The CDR3 coding sequence is TGCAGCGTTGAAGGCGAGGCGGAGTTAGCTAACTATGGCTACACCTTC. Using reference TRBV29-1 and TRBJ1-2 for the parts outside the CDR3, the full variable domain is SAVISQKPSRDICQRGTSLTIQCQVDSQVTMMFWYRQQPGQSLTLIATANQGSEATYESGFVIDKFPISRPNLTFSTLTVSNMSPEDSSIYLCSVEGEAELANYGYTFGSGTRLTVV.

This clonotype was detected once. This chain uses TRBV9 with TRBJ2-5; 7 positions agree with TRBD1. V shed 3 bases and J 5 bases; nucleotides not matched to a gene: 16. The CDR3 extends over 17 amino acids. Germline CDR1 is SGDLS and CDR2 is YYNGEE. This chain's CDR3 is CASSDSTGRAPRETQYF. The CDR3 DNA sequence: TGTGCCAGCAGCGACTCGACAGGGAGAGCGCCGAGGGAGACCCAGTACTTC.

The genes are TRBV25-1 and TRBJ1-3; D gene unclear. There are 11 residues in the CDR3. From germline, CDR1 is MGHDK and CDR2 SYGVNS. The ends were cut back, 6 bases at V and 8 bases at J, with 8 bases in the middle. The CDR3 nucleotides are TGTGCCAGCAGCCCCGGGGACACCATATATTTT. This translates into CASSPGDTIYF.

This chain joins TRBV13 and TRBJ1-2; the D gene is possibly TRBD1 (6 bases). V lost 6 bases, J lost 4 bases, and 18 bases lay in between. Germline values: CDR1 PRHDT, CDR2 FYEKMQ (reference sequence). The CDR3 is 15 residues long. The CDR3 sequence is CASSSQGAARYGYTF. The CDR3 nucleotides are TGTGCCAGCAGTTCACAGGGCGCCGCGCGCTATGGCTACACCTTC.

The chain combines TRBV5-1 with TRBJ2-2; D is unresolved. V lost 4 bases and J lost 9, with 13 bases in between. CDR3 length: 13 residues. CDR1 SGHRS and CDR2 YFSETQ come from the germline V gene. The CDR3 protein is CASSIPGGRELFF. The CDR3 nucleotides read TGCGCCAGCAGCATCCCCGGCGGCCGGGAGCTGTTTTTT.

The chain uses TRBV9 and TRBJ2-3, with D perhaps assigned TRBD1 or TRBD2 (5 bases each). Germline V lookup: CDR1 SGDLS, CDR2 YYNGEE. This CDR3 comprises 14 residues. V lost 6 bases to trimming and J lost 1 base, with 12 bases between them. This CDR3 reads CASTPVGGTDTQYF. The CDR3 DNA is TGTGCCAGCACCCCGGTGGGGGGCACAGATACGCAGTATTTT.

The chain combines TRBV5-4 with TRBJ2-5, with 8 positions matching TRBD1. V gave up 7 bases and J gave up 5 bases; unmatched junction bases: 10. The CDR3 runs to 14 residues. In germline, CDR1 is SGHNT, CDR2 YYREEE (reference sequence). The CDR3 protein is CASYDAGGEETQYF. The CDR3 nucleotides read TGTGCCAGCTACGACGCAGGGGGCGAGGAGACCCAGTACTTC.

This clonotype came up a few times. This chain uses TRBV6-6 with TRBJ2-7; D perhaps matches TRBD2 (5 bases). Germline CDR1 reads MNHNY; CDR2 reads SVGAGI (reference sequence). The CDR3 spans 12 residues. V gave up 6 bases and J gave up 6 bases, with 12 bases separating them. DNA for the CDR3: TGTGCCAGCAGCCCTGGGAGTGGCGAGCAGTACTTC. This codes for CASSPGSGEQYF.

V and J are TRBV19 and TRBJ2-2; D may be TRBD2 (5 bases). The ends were cut back, 5 bases at V and 7 bases at J, with 14 bases in the middle. CDR1 is LNHDA and CDR2 is SQIVND in the germline V gene (reference sequence). The CDR3 runs to 14 residues. The CDR3 coding sequence is TGTGCCAGTAGTTCCGGGGAATGGATCGGGGAGCTGTTTTTT. Translating gives CASSSGEWIGELFF.

The V call is TRBV6-5, the J call TRBJ2-3, with a possible D match to TRBD2 (6 bases). This CDR3 is 15 amino acids long. V was clipped by 10 bases and J by 2 bases, with 19 bases between them. CDR1 MNHEY and CDR2 SVGAGI come from the germline V gene. The CDR3 sequence: CATVGGSGVTDTQYF. DNA for the CDR3: TGTGCCACCGTGGGGGGTAGCGGAGTCACAGATACGCAGTATTTT.

The V gene is TRBV27, the J gene TRBJ1-1, with D hard to call. This CDR3 comprises 14 residues. Germline CDR1 and CDR2: MNHEY and SMNVEV (reference sequence). Trimming pared 1 base from V and 7 bases from J, leaving 13 bases between. CDR3 in amino acids: CASSLYPAGDEAFF. For the CDR3, the DNA is TGTGCCAGCAGTTTATACCCCGCAGGTGATGAAGCTTTCTTT.

This chain links TRBV7-8 with TRBJ2-1; TRBD1 agrees at 8 bases. CDR1 and CDR2 (germline): SGHVS, FQNEAQ. The CDR3 is 13 residues long. V lost 5 bases, J lost 9 bases, and 6 bases stayed unmatched. The CDR3 loop is CASSHSTGAEQFF. The DNA of the CDR3 is TGTGCCAGCAGCCACTCGACAGGGGCTGAGCAGTTCTTC. Looking up the rest from reference TRBV7-8 and TRBJ2-1 gives the full variable domain: GAGVSQSPRYKVAKRGQDVALRCDPISGHVSLFWYQQALGQGPEFLTYFQNEAQLDKSGLPSDRFFAERPEGSVSTLKIQRTQQEDSAVYLCASSHSTGAEQFFGPGTRLTVL.

This sequence joins TRBV6-5 and TRBJ1-2; weak D call: TRBD1 (5 bases). Germline V lookup: CDR1 MNHEY, CDR2 SVGAGI. With 0 bases removed from V and 2 bases from J, the gap between germline ends came to 13 bases. There are 16 residues in the CDR3. This CDR3 is CASSYSEQGGNYGYTF. CDR3 bases: TGTGCCAGCAGTTACTCTGAGCAGGGAGGCAACTATGGCTACACCTTC.

The rearrangement joins TRBV29-1 to TRBJ1-1, with TRBD1 matching over 9 bases. The germline V gene has CDR1 SQVTM and CDR2 ANQGSEA. CDR3 size: 13 residues. The V gene end was trimmed by 7 bases and the J gene end by 1 base; junction bases not matched to a gene: 4. The CDR3 region is CSAVGQGNTEAFF. CDR3 nucleotides: TGCAGCGCTGTGGGACAGGGGAACACTGAAGCTTTCTTT.

The chain carries TRBV20-1 and TRBJ2-3, with a tentative D call TRBD1 (6 bases). The CDR3 spans 14 residues. Germline assignment: CDR1 DFQATT and CDR2 SNEGSKA (reference sequence). V was pared by 5 bases and J by 5 bases, with 17 bases between. The CDR3 is CSAFRTDGGDTQYF. The CDR3 coding sequence is TGCAGTGCTTTTAGGACAGATGGAGGAGATACGCAGTATTTT.

For the CDR3, the DNA is TGTGCCAGCAGCCCGGGACTACAAGAGACCCAGTACTTC. Its translation is CASSPGLQETQYF. The genes are TRBV12-3 or TRBV12-4 and TRBJ2-5; the match to TRBD2 covers 7 bases. V trimming: 6 bases; J trimming: 2 bases; junction bases outside the gene matches: 3. This CDR3 is 13 amino acids long.

The rearrangement links TRBV12-3 or TRBV12-4 to TRBJ2-7, with a tentative D call TRBD1 (5 bases). The CDR3 loop spans 12 amino acids. The germline V and J ends were trimmed by 3 bases and 7 bases, with 10 bases remaining between them. CDR3 in amino acids: CASSLGLEEQYF. In DNA, the CDR3 is TGTGCCAGCAGTTTGGGGCTAGAAGAGCAGTACTTC.

The CDR3 nucleotides read TGTGCCAGCAGTTTGGTCAGGGTTGCCGGGGAGCTGTTTTTT. Its protein is CASSLVRVAGELFF. The rearrangement joins TRBV12-3 or TRBV12-4 to TRBJ2-2; D is perhaps TRBD1 (5 bases). The CDR3 is 14 residues long. V lost 3 bases and J lost 6, with 11 bases in between.

The genes are TRBV7-9 and TRBJ2-2, with unresolved D. Trimming took 0 bases from V and 6 from J, leaving 8 bases between them. The CDR3 contains 14 residues. CDR1 and CDR2 from the germline V gene are SEHNR and FQNEAQ (reference sequence). The DNA for the CDR3 is TGTGCCAGCAGCTTAGCGCAAAGGGCCGGGGAGCTGTTTTTT. It yields the protein CASSLAQRAGELFF.

V and J are TRBV2 and TRBJ2-7; D uncertain. V was clipped by 3 bases and J by 5 bases, with 2 bases between them. The CDR3 length is 10 residues. CDR1 and CDR2 from the germline V gene are SNHLY and FYNNEI. CDR3 nucleotide sequence: TGTGCCAGCAGTGATAACGAGCAGTACTTC. Its translation: CASSDNEQYF. Full variable domain (outside the CDR3, taken from reference TRBV2 and TRBJ2-7): EPEVTQTPSHQVTQMGQEVILRCVPISNHLYFYWYRQILGQKVEFLVSFYNNEISEKSEIFDDQFSVERPDGSNFTLKIRSTKLEDSAMYFCASSDNEQYFGPGTRLTVT.

The CDR3 loop reads CASSRRGRSQETQYF. CDR3 sequence (DNA): TGTGCCAGCAGCCGGAGGGGGCGCTCCCAAGAGACCCAGTACTTC. This chain connects TRBV3-1 to TRBJ2-5, with D possibly matching TRBD1 (7 bases). The germline gives CDR1 LGHDT, CDR2 YNNKEL (reference sequence). This CDR3 comprises 15 residues. Trimming removed 4 bases from V and 1 base from J, with 13 bases in between.